The sequence of this T cell receptor (beta chain) was determined in a study of T-cell reconstitution after alpha-beta-depleted transplantation in children. Molecular barcoding with unique molecular identifiers was used for the TCRbeta library. TCRdb reanalysed the PCR reads using MiXCR and keeps one entry per CDR3 protein. The table records about 500,000 distinct CDR3 sequences, less than 35% of them present only once. The V end lost 2 bases, the J end lost 4 bases, and 12 bases lay between the germline ends. This CDR3 region has 15 residues. The V gene's germline CDR1 is SGHTA and CDR2 FQGNSA. Source: PBMCs from the stem cell graft donor, taken from the stem cell graft. This clonotype was sampled from a human donor who donated a stem cell graft to a child with aplastic anemia. The chain uses TRBV7-2 and TRBJ2-1; TRBD2 is a possible D gene (6 bases). The chain's CDR3 is CASSLLAAIYNEQFF. The CDR3 DNA follows: TGTGCCAGCAGCTTATTAGCGGCAATTTACAATGAGCAGTTCTTC.